Below, 13 T cell receptor beta chains from the same sample are listed, as sequenced in a study of blood T cell repertoires in COVID-19. Clones were read by immunoSEQ multiplex PCR, and TCRdb kept only the in-frame ones, dropping some. The sample has a few hundred thousand clones; 75% to 90% are singletons. Sequenced material: PBMCs or T cells enriched from blood (not recorded which). These receptor sequences come from a woman in her 50s who had recovered from COVID-19.

This chain links TRBV7-6 with TRBJ2-7; possible D gene TRBD1, 6 bases. CDR1 SGHVS and CDR2 FNYEAQ come from the germline V gene. The CDR3 consists of 15 residues. Trimming stripped 0 bases from V and 3 bases from J, with 12 bases between. This CDR3 is CASSLAQGSGYEQYF. The CDR3 DNA follows: TGTGCCAGCAGCTTAGCGCAGGGGTCAGGCTACGAGCAGTACTTC.

This clone was picked up a small number of times. V is TRBV6-2 or TRBV6-3 and J is TRBJ2-2; 7 bases match TRBD1. The CDR3 has 15 residues. Trimming removed 4 bases from V and 2 bases from J; junction bases left unmatched: 4. The germline CDR1 and CDR2 sequences are MNHEY and SVGEGT. The CDR3 nucleotides are TGTGCCAGCAGTTCCGGGACAGCAAACACCGGGGAGCTGTTTTTT. Translation: CASSSGTANTGELFF.

This chain connects TRBV5-1 to TRBJ2-1; 10 bases map to TRBD2. From germline, CDR1 is SGHRS and CDR2 YFSETQ. V lost 5 bases to trimming and J lost 7 bases; unmatched junction nucleotides: 6. The CDR3 length is 14 residues. In nucleotides, the CDR3 is TGCGCCAGCAGGGTTAGCGGGGGGAGGAATGAGCAGTTCTTC. This codes for CASRVSGGRNEQFF.

This clone was found once. The chain recombines TRBV5-6 with TRBJ2-2; a possible D gene is TRBD2 (6 bases). From germline, CDR1 is SGHDT and CDR2 YYEEEE. The CDR3 loop spans 19 amino acids. V lost 0 bases, J lost 4 bases, and 22 bases lay in between. CDR3 nucleotide sequence: TGTGCCAGCAGCTTGGCCCCGGGAGCGCTAAAAGCTGGCACCGGGGAGCTGTTTTTT. Translating gives CASSLAPGALKAGTGELFF. The variable domain in full, with the rest retrieved from reference TRBV5-6 and TRBJ2-2, is DAGVTQSPTHLIKTRGQQVTLRCSPKSGHDTVSWYQQALGQGPQFIFQYYEEEERQRGNFPDRFSGHQFPNYSSELNVNALLLGDSALYLCASSLAPGALKAGTGELFFGEGSRLTVL.

V is TRBV3-1 (or the pseudogene TRBV3-2) and J is TRBJ1-3, with 7 nucleotides matching TRBD1. The CDR3 is made up of 14 amino acids. CDR1 LGHDT and CDR2 YNNKEL come from the germline V gene (reference sequence). Trimming at V came to 4 bases and at J to 0 bases, leaving 0 bases not matched to a gene. DNA for the CDR3: TGTGCCAGCAGCCGGACAGGCTCTGGAAACACCATATATTTT. It codes for CASSRTGSGNTIYF.

The chain is built from TRBV5-6 and TRBJ1-2, with TRBD1 as a possible D gene (6 bases). The CDR3 runs to 16 residues. Per germline, CDR1 SGHDT and CDR2 YYEEEE. V was trimmed by 2 bases and J by 2 bases, leaving 16 bases between them. CDR3 region: CASSLLGGELNYGYTF. CDR3 sequence (DNA): TGTGCCAGCAGCTTATTAGGGGGGGAGCTGAACTATGGCTACACCTTC.

This sequence joins TRBV5-1 and TRBJ1-2; D remains unclear. The length of the CDR3 is 15 residues. Between the trimmed V and J ends, which lost 0 bases and 4 bases, there was a span of 13 bases. The germline V gene has CDR1 SGHRS and CDR2 YFSETQ. This CDR3 is CASSLDSRNPYGYTF. CDR3 coding DNA: TGCGCCAGCAGCTTGGATTCCAGAAACCCCTATGGCTACACCTTC.

The V and J genes are TRBV7-3 and TRBJ2-3, with TRBD2 identical over 9 bases. This CDR3 comprises 15 residues. Germline values: CDR1 SGHTA, CDR2 FQGTGA. The trim removed 5 bases at V and 4 bases at J, leaving 7 bases unmatched. Here the CDR3 reads CASSRRGGRADTQYF. As DNA, the CDR3 is TGTGCCAGCAGCCGGCGGGGGGGACGGGCAGATACGCAGTATTTT.

This chain uses TRBV7-6 with TRBJ2-6, with D unclear. CDR1 and CDR2 (germline): SGHVS, FNYEAQ. Trimming stripped 3 bases from V and 0 bases from J, with 6 bases between. The CDR3 has 15 residues. Here the CDR3 DNA reads TGTGCCAGCAGCTTTATGTTCTCTGGGGCCAACGTCCTGACTTTC. It is translated as CASSFMFSGANVLTF.

This clone has just a few counts. The chain has TRBV3-1 (or the pseudogene TRBV3-2) and TRBJ2-2, with 8 bases fitting TRBD1. V trimming: 11 bases; J trimming: 5 bases; junction bases outside the gene matches: 7. This CDR3 has 13 amino acids. Germline values: CDR1 LGHDT, CDR2 YNNKEL (reference sequence). DNA for the CDR3: TGTGCCGGGCAGGACAGGGATACCGGGGAGCTGTTTTTT. Translating it yields CAGQDRDTGELFF.

V gene TRBV4-1 combines with J gene TRBJ2-3; TRBD2 matches at 9 bases. The germline V gene encodes CDR1 MGHRA and CDR2 YSYEKL. The length of the CDR3 is 14 residues. V was pared by 1 base and J by 4 bases, with 0 bases of the junction left unmatched. This chain's CDR3 is CASSQGTSADTQYF. CDR3 nucleotide sequence: TGCGCCAGCAGCCAAGGGACTAGCGCAGATACGCAGTATTTT.

The chain is built from TRBV28 and TRBJ1-2; a possible D gene is TRBD1 (6 bases). CDR1 is MDHEN and CDR2 is SYDVKM in the germline V gene. The CDR3 covers 11 residues. Trimming stripped 6 bases from V and 8 bases from J, with 10 bases between. The CDR3 is CASRYREGYTF. Written as DNA, the CDR3 is TGTGCCAGCAGATACAGGGAAGGCTACACCTTC.

The rearrangement uses TRBV4-1 and TRBJ1-5; TRBD1 is a possible D gene (5 bases). Germline V gene sequence: CDR1 MGHRA, CDR2 YSYEKL. Trimming shortened V by 0 bases and J by 5 bases, and 11 bases separated the two germline ends. The CDR3 spans 15 residues. CDR3 protein: CASSQDEWGDQPQHF. CDR3 DNA: TGCGCCAGCAGCCAAGACGAGTGGGGGGATCAGCCCCAGCATTTT.